One sample yielded the 27 T cell receptor beta chains listed below, sequenced in a study of shared T cell receptors in the human thymus. Produced via immunoSEQ multiplex PCR; TCRdb's table is partial and in-frame only. The sample carries approximately 490,000 clones, approximately 78% recorded once. These data also featured in a second study, about human thymus T cells.

The sequencing sample was made of thymocytes. The receptors stem from a boy under two years old with a congenital heart defect.

V gene TRBV9 combines with J gene TRBJ1-2, with TRBD1 matching over 9 bases. The ends lost 4 bases at V and 3 bases at J; junction bases unmatched: 10. Germline-derived CDR1 and CDR2 are SGDLS and YYNGEE. CDR3 length: 16 residues. The CDR3 loop reads CASSLPTGGMDYGYTF. In nucleotides, the CDR3 is TGTGCCAGCAGCTTACCGACAGGGGGTATGGACTATGGCTACACCTTC.

The chain has TRBV15 and TRBJ1-3; the D gene is possibly TRBD1 (5 bases). Germline V lookup: CDR1 LNHNV, CDR2 YYDKDF (reference sequence). The V and J ends lost 8 bases and 0 bases respectively, with 8 bases between them. The CDR3 spans 13 residues. The CDR3 loop reads CATWGGSGNTIYF. The CDR3 bases are TGTGCCACCTGGGGGGGCTCTGGAAACACCATATATTTT.

The V and J genes are TRBV30 and TRBJ2-3, with 10 nucleotides matching TRBD2. V shed 5 bases, J shed 6 bases, and the junction held 5 bases outside the gene matches. CDR1 is GTSNPN, CDR2 SVGIG, per germline (reference sequence). This CDR3 comprises 13 residues. This CDR3 reads CAWRAGGRDTQYF. The CDR3 region has the DNA TGTGCCTGGCGAGCGGGAGGGCGGGATACGCAGTATTTT.

This chain connects TRBV2 to TRBJ2-7, with 10 bases fitting TRBD1. From germline, CDR1 is SNHLY and CDR2 FYNNEI. V lost 4 bases, J lost 4 bases, and 7 bases stayed unmatched. This CDR3 is 15 amino acids long. This CDR3 is CASSGPSGQGYEQYF. The CDR3 DNA follows: TGTGCCAGCAGTGGGCCCTCGGGACAGGGGTACGAGCAGTACTTC. Full variable domain (remainder filled in from reference TRBV2 and TRBJ2-7): EPEVTQTPSHQVTQMGQEVILRCVPISNHLYFYWYRQILGQKVEFLVSFYNNEISEKSEIFDDQFSVERPDGSNFTLKIRSTKLEDSAMYFCASSGPSGQGYEQYFGPGTRLTVT.

V gene TRBV21-1 combines with J gene TRBJ2-7; the table's D gene call, TRBD2, was not cross checked with the DNA. TRBV21-1 is an annotated pseudogene. This CDR3 is built from 16 residues. This chain's CDR3 is CASSRFPRGRDFEQYF. The DNA of the CDR3 is TGTGCCAGCAGCAGATTTCCTAGGGGGAGGGACTTCGAGCAGTACTTC.

The J gene is TRBJ2-7, the V gene TRBV11-2; 8 bases are shared with TRBD1. Trimming at V came to 2 bases and at J to 4 bases, leaving 7 bases not matched to a gene. The CDR3 contains 15 residues. Germline CDR1 SGHAT, CDR2 FQNNGV. CDR3 DNA: TGTGCCAGCAGCTTATGGGACAGGTCGGATTACGAGCAGTACTTC. Protein sequence: CASSLWDRSDYEQYF.

The chain links TRBV27 to TRBJ2-7; 13 bases match TRBD2. The CDR3 is 16 amino acids. CDR1 and CDR2 from the germline V gene are MNHEY and SMNVEV (reference sequence). J was trimmed by 7 bases and V by 0 bases; bases with no gene match: 6. The CDR3 DNA reads as TGTGCCAGCAGTTTATCCCGGGGACTAGCGGGAATTGAGCAGTACTTC. This codes for CASSLSRGLAGIEQYF.

The CDR3 here is CASSEIAEISNEQFF. CDR3 nucleotide sequence: TGTGCCAGCAGCGAGATAGCGGAGATCTCCAATGAGCAGTTCTTC. V gene TRBV11-2 combines with J gene TRBJ2-1; maybe TRBD2 (6 bases). The CDR3 extends over 15 amino acids. V was cut by 5 bases and J by 6 bases, with 17 bases left in between. The germline CDR1 and CDR2 sequences are SGHAT and FQNNGV.

V and J are TRBV28 and TRBJ1-1; the D is unclear. This CDR3 comprises 15 residues. The V end lost 5 bases, the J end lost 4 bases, and 17 bases lay between the germline ends. Germline CDR1 reads MDHEN; CDR2 reads SYDVKM. This CDR3 is CASSHPRRAGTEAFF. CDR3 nucleotide sequence: TGTGCCAGCAGTCACCCACGCCGGGCGGGCACTGAAGCTTTCTTT.

The J gene is TRBJ1-2, the V gene TRBV27, with D unclear. The CDR3 contains 13 residues. The ends were cut back, 6 bases at V and 6 bases at J, with 14 bases in the middle. The germline CDR1 and CDR2 sequences are MNHEY and SMNVEV (reference sequence). The CDR3 here is CASRGGPRDGYTF. Written as DNA, the CDR3 is TGTGCCAGCAGGGGTGGGCCCAGAGATGGCTACACCTTC.

The chain joins TRBV6-5 to TRBJ2-5; possibly TRBD2 for D (5 bases). V was shortened by 3 bases and J by 2 bases, with 13 bases between the two germline ends. CDR1 MNHEY and CDR2 SVGAGI come from the germline V gene. This CDR3 comprises 15 residues. The CDR3: CASSYARPGQETQYF. The CDR3 DNA is TGTGCCAGCAGTTATGCGAGGCCGGGGCAAGAGACCCAGTACTTC.

The chain carries TRBV2 and TRBJ2-7, with a weak D call TRBD1 (5 bases). This CDR3 region has 14 residues. Trimming removed 0 bases at V and 2 bases at J, with 8 bases between. CDR1 and CDR2 (germline): SNHLY, FYNNEI. This chain's CDR3 is CASSEAGVTYEQYF. CDR3 nucleotides: TGTGCCAGCAGTGAAGCAGGGGTGACCTACGAGCAGTACTTC.

This chain uses TRBV5-6 with TRBJ2-2, with D uncertain. The CDR3 runs 13 residues. V was clipped by 4 bases and J by 7 bases, with 11 bases between them. The germline V gene has CDR1 SGHDT and CDR2 YYEEEE. CDR3 protein: CASSLTGGGELFF. In nucleotides, the CDR3 is TGTGCCAGCAGCCTTACGGGTGGCGGGGAGCTGTTTTTT.

This chain joins TRBV27 and TRBJ1-2; 8 bases map to TRBD1. J was trimmed by 3 bases and V by 5 bases; bases with no gene match: 8. The CDR3 has 15 residues. Germline CDR1 and CDR2: MNHEY and SMNVEV (reference sequence). The CDR3 DNA is TGTGCCAGCAGTAAGCAGGGGGCCCCCCACTATGGCTACACCTTC. Residues: CASSKQGAPHYGYTF.

The chain links TRBV28 to TRBJ2-5, with TRBD1 identical over 8 bases. Unmatched junction bases numbered 8, after V lost 3 bases and J lost 5 bases. The CDR3 is 15 amino acids. CDR1 and CDR2 (germline): MDHEN, SYDVKM. CDR3 nucleotides: TGTGCCAGCAGTTTTTCCAGGACAGGGAGGGAGACCCAGTACTTC. Amino acid sequence: CASSFSRTGRETQYF. Full variable domain (missing parts from reference TRBV28 and TRBJ2-5): DVKVTQSSRYLVKRTGEKVFLECVQDMDHENMFWYRQDPGLGLRLIYFSYDVKMKEKGDIPEGYSVSREKKERFSLILESASTNQTSMYLCASSFSRTGRETQYFGPGTRLLVL.

The rearrangement uses TRBV27 and TRBJ2-4; no clear D. CDR3 length: 10 residues. Germline-derived CDR1 and CDR2 are MNHEY and SMNVEV (reference sequence). This chain's CDR3 is CADTWAIQYF. For the CDR3, the DNA is TGTGCTGACACTTGGGCCATTCAGTACTTC.

The genes are TRBV11-1 and TRBJ2-7; the match to TRBD2 covers 8 bases. Per germline, CDR1 SGHAT and CDR2 FQDESV (reference sequence). The CDR3 is made up of 16 amino acids. J was trimmed by 2 bases and V by 5 bases; bases with no gene match: 11. The CDR3 nucleotides read TGTGCCAGCAGCCTAGTCTGCGGGAGGCCCACCTACGAGCAGTACTTC. It translates to CASSLVCGRPTYEQYF.

This sequence joins TRBV11-1 and TRBJ1-2; D ambiguous. Per the germline V gene, CDR1 is SGHAT and CDR2 is FQDESV (reference sequence). The CDR3 is 14 amino acids. Trimming took 5 bases from V and 0 from J, leaving 10 bases between them. CDR3 protein: CASSRRETNYGYTF. CDR3 DNA: TGTGCCAGCAGCAGACGGGAAACTAACTATGGCTACACCTTC.

This chain joins TRBV9 and TRBJ2-5, with D hard to call. The ends were cut back, 1 base at V and 0 bases at J, with 13 bases in the middle. The CDR3 runs to 16 residues. Germline CDR1 reads SGDLS; CDR2 reads YYNGEE. CDR3 coding DNA: TGTGCCAGCAGCGTAACCCCCCTCAGCGACCAAGAGACCCAGTACTTC. This gives the protein CASSVTPLSDQETQYF. Based on the CDR3 plus reference TRBV9 and TRBJ2-5, the full variable domain is DSGVTQTPKHLITATGQRVTLRCSPRSGDLSVYWYQQSLDQGLQFLIQYYNGEERAKGNILERFSAQQFPDLHSELNLSSLELGDSALYFCASSVTPLSDQETQYFGPGTRLLVL.

In its sample, this clone was seen a few times. The gene calls are TRBV19 and TRBJ2-7, with TRBD1 matching over 9 bases. The V gene's germline CDR1 is LNHDA and CDR2 SQIVND (reference sequence). V was clipped by 4 bases and J by 5 bases; unmatched bases: 6. This CDR3 has 14 amino acids. CDR3 DNA: TGTGCCAGTAGTAGAGGGACAGGGTCGGACGAGCAGTACTTC. Its protein product is CASSRGTGSDEQYF.

In its sample, this clone was seen a few times. The chain recombines TRBV4-3 with TRBJ2-2; possibly TRBD2 for D (5 bases). Germline CDR1 LGHNA, CDR2 YSLEER. V was cut by 0 bases and J by 6 bases, with 14 bases left in between. The CDR3 is 16 amino acids. In DNA, the CDR3 is TGCGCCAGCAGCCAAGACCAAATGTCCGGGGCCGGGGAGCTGTTTTTT. The encoded protein is CASSQDQMSGAGELFF.

Here the CDR3 reads CASSVGGNGTDTQYF. CDR3 DNA sequence: TGTGCCAGCAGTGTGGGAGGGAACGGCACAGATACGCAGTATTTT. The gene calls are TRBV6-4 and TRBJ2-3; 7 bases map to TRBD2. Looked up from germline, CDR1 is MRHNA and CDR2 is SNTAGT. The CDR3 runs 15 residues. V was clipped by 4 bases and J by 1 base; unmatched bases: 5.

This clone was recorded once. The chain couples TRBV25-1 to TRBJ2-5; 9 bases align to TRBD1. The CDR3 contains 15 residues. Germline CDR1 MGHDK, CDR2 SYGVNS. The V segment lost 2 bases and the J segment 4 bases; nucleotides outside the gene matches: 5. CDR3 bases: TGTGCCAGCAGTGAAATCGGACAGGGGAGAGAGACCCAGTACTTC. Protein sequence: CASSEIGQGRETQYF.

The chain is built from TRBV28 and TRBJ1-5; no definite D call. The length of the CDR3 is 15 residues. Per the germline V gene, CDR1 is MDHEN and CDR2 is SYDVKM. V lost 7 bases and J 0 bases, leaving 13 bases between the germline ends. CDR3 region: CASKERGYSNQPQHF. CDR3 coding DNA: TGTGCCAGCAAGGAACGCGGATATAGCAATCAGCCCCAGCATTTT.

J is TRBJ1-1 and V is TRBV19; perhaps TRBD1 as D (5 bases). This CDR3 comprises 13 residues. V was clipped by 5 bases and J by 1 base, with 8 bases between them. Germline V gene data show CDR1 as LNHDA and CDR2 as SQIVND (reference sequence). CDR3 residues: CASSATENTEAFF. Written as DNA, the CDR3 is TGTGCCAGTAGTGCGACAGAGAACACTGAAGCTTTCTTT.

The genes are TRBV10-3 and TRBJ1-3, with no clear D. This CDR3 contains 15 residues. CDR1 is ENHRY, CDR2 SYGVKD, per germline. V shed 2 bases and J shed 9 bases, with 17 bases lying between them. In DNA, the CDR3 is TGTGCCATCAGTGAGATGGACTTTCCAGGCGGCACCATATATTTT. This gives the protein CAISEMDFPGGTIYF.

The chain couples TRBV7-2 to TRBJ2-1; D unclear. The CDR3 spans 12 residues. Between the trimmed V and J ends, which lost 4 bases and 6 bases, there was a span of 7 bases. Germline-derived CDR1 and CDR2 are SGHTA and FQGNSA. The CDR3 sequence: CASSSRSNEQFF. The CDR3, as DNA: TGTGCCAGCAGCTCTCGGTCCAATGAGCAGTTCTTC.